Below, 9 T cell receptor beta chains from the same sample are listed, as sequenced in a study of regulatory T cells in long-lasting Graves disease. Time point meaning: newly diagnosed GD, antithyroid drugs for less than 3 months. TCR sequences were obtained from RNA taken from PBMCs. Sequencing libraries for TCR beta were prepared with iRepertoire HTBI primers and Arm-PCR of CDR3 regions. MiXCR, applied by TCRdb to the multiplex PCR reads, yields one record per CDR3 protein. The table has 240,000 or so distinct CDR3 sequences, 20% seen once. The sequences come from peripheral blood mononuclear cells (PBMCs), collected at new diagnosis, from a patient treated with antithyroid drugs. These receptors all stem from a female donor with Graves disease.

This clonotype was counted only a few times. In nucleotides, the CDR3 is TGCAGTGCTACTAGCGGGAAACGCACAGATACGCAGTATTTT. It translates to CSATSGKRTDTQYF. The chain recombines TRBV20-1 with TRBJ2-3, with 9 nucleotides matching TRBD2. Per the germline V gene, CDR1 is DFQATT and CDR2 is SNEGSKA (reference sequence). The junction had 3 bases not matched to a gene; V was cut back by 4 bases and J by 1 base. CDR3 length: 14 residues.

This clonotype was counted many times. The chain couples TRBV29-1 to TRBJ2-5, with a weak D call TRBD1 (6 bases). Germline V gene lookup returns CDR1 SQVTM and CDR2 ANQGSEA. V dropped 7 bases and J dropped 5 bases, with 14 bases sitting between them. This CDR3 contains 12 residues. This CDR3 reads CSADQGTETQYF. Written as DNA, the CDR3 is TGCAGCGCTGACCAGGGGACGGAGACCCAGTACTTC.

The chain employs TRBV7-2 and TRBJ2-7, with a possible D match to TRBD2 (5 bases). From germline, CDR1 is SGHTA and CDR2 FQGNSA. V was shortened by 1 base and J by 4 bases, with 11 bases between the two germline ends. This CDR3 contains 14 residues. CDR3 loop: CASSLEGGLYEQYF. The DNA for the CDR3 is TGTGCCAGCAGCTTAGAGGGCGGGCTTTACGAGCAGTACTTC.

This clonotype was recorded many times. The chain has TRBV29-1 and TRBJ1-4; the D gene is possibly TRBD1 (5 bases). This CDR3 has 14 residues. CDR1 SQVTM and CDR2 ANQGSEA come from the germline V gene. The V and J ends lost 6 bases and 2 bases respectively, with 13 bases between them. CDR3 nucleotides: TGCAGCGTCATCCCGGGACCGACTAATGAAAAACTGTTTTTT. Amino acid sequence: CSVIPGPTNEKLFF.

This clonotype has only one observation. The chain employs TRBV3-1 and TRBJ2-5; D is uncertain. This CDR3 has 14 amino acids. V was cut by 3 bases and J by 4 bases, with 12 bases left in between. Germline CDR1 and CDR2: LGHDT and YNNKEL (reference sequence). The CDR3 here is CASSQDWLVETQYF. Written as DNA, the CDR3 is TGTGCCAGCAGCCAGGATTGGCTAGTAGAGACCCAGTACTTC.

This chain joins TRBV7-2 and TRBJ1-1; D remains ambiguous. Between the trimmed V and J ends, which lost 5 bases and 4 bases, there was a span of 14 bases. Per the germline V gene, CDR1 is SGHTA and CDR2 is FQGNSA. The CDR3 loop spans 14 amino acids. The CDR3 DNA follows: TGTGCCAGCAGCGGTACTTGGGGTTTCACTGAAGCTTTCTTT. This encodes CASSGTWGFTEAFF.

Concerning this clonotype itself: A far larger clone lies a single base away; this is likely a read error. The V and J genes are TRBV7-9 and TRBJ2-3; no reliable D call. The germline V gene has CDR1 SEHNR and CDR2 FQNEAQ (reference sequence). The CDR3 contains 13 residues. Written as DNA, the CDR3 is TGTGCCAGCAGCTTAGAATTCACAGATACGCTGTATTTT. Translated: CASSLEFTDTLYF.

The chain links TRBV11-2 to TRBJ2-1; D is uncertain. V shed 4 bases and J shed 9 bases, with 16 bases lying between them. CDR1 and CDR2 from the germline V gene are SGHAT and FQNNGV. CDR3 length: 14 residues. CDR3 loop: CASSSFPRGSEQFF. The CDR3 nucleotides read TGTGCCAGCAGCTCTTTCCCCCGAGGCAGTGAGCAGTTCTTC.

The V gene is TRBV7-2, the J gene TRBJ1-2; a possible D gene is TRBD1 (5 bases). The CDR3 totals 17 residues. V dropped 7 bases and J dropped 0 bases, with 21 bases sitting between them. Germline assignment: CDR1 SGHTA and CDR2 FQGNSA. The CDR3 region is CASNLISWGQANYGYTF. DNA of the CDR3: TGTGCCAGCAATTTAATTTCGTGGGGCCAAGCTAACTATGGCTACACCTTC.